Listed below are T cell receptor beta chains from one sample, sequenced in a study of blood T cell repertoires in COVID-19. Measured with immunoSEQ multiplex PCR; TCRdb has only the in-frame clones, and not every one. The repertoire has 350,000 to 550,000 clones, around 89% of them found once; the top ten carry about 4.3%. The sample comprised peripheral blood. The receptor set was obtained from a woman under 40 with acute or convalescent COVID-19. CDR3s leave out the opening cysteine and the closing phenylalanine or tryptophan. A D gene is named only where the DNA matches it firmly.

D gene,V gene,CDR3 protein
.,TRBV7-9,ASSQPSGLQETQY
.,TRBV5-6,ASSQLKTVPSTDTQY
.,TRBV2,ASTPYTEAF
.,TRBV5-6,ASSYGTLTYEQY
TRBD2,TRBV2,ASVAAGGGRPETQY
TRBD1,TRBV11-1,ASSLLGTGGDNEQF
.,TRBV10-3,AITSVLNTEAF
.,TRBV6-5,ASKKTVNQPQH
.,TRBV7-9,ASSPTGVGYEQY
.,TRBV29-1,GIPDRGIDYGYT
.,TRBV7-6,ASSSATGLADTQY
TRBD1,TRBV30,AWSLGGQVENSPLH
TRBD2,TRBV19,ASRKLGGGARGETQY
.,TRBV19,ASSAQQVSTNEKLF
.,TRBV6-6,ASSATDNEAF
TRBD2,TRBV5-1,ASSLTSGGEQF
.,TRBV4-1,ASSQDQGYEQY
.,TRBV28,ASSHLNQGGPYEQY
.,TRBV5-1,ASSLEWAFTEAF
.,TRBV21-1,ASSPGQGNEQF
.,TRBV24-1,ATSVRTGKSTGELF
TRBD1,TRBV27,ASEQSLRSVGGKDMGTNEKLF
.,TRBV4-1,ASSQGPQVGNTIY
TRBD2,TRBV10-2,ASSERGGRVTQY
.,TRBV27,ATSSGYNEQF
.,TRBV6-1,ASSFRTANSPLH
.,TRBV4-1,ASSQGGYGNTIY
TRBD1,TRBV5-4,ASSLGQGVGSPLH
TRBD2,TRBV6-5,ASTASGGATDTQY
TRBD1,TRBV6-5,ASRRQGTGELF
.,TRBV18,ASSPDTGSGANVLT
.,TRBV9,ASSVGGTGELF
.,TRBV20-1,SASHPGGTEAF
.,TRBV7-9,ASSLDRYGYT
.,TRBV30,AWSVNVPLH
.,TRBV9,ASSVGQGLAYEQY
.,TRBV6-1,ASREGGYNGYT
TRBD1,TRBV25-1,ASSRGQGYGYT
.,TRBV5-1,ASSLGGVPNQPQH
TRBD1,TRBV6-5,ASSFRDRGYGYT
.,TRBV5-5,ASSSGIRPNNEQF
TRBD1,TRBV7-9,ASSRIRWDSLNTEAF
TRBD1,TRBV6-5,ANSDRDNSPLH
.,TRBV6-5,ASSYSGAQGNTIY
TRBD1,TRBV4-1,ASSLGQGADTQY
.,TRBV21-1,ASLQRGRVAGGEQY
.,TRBV7-2,ASSTRQTSSYNSPLH
.,TRBV19,ASSKDDSGQPQH
.,TRBV9,ASSSGGGTGNTIY
TRBD1,TRBV9,ASSAPVRDSNYGYT
TRBD2,TRBV24-1,ATSDWTSGGVDTQY
.,TRBV3-1/TRBV3-2,ASSPGNTEAF
.,TRBV9,ASSVSDNEKLF
TRBD2,TRBV13,ASSLVSRGGPQETQY
TRBD1,TRBV2,ASHPPPGQTLNTEAF
.,TRBV5-1,ASSREPPGTGNTIY
TRBD1,TRBV9,ASSPWDRGGYGYT